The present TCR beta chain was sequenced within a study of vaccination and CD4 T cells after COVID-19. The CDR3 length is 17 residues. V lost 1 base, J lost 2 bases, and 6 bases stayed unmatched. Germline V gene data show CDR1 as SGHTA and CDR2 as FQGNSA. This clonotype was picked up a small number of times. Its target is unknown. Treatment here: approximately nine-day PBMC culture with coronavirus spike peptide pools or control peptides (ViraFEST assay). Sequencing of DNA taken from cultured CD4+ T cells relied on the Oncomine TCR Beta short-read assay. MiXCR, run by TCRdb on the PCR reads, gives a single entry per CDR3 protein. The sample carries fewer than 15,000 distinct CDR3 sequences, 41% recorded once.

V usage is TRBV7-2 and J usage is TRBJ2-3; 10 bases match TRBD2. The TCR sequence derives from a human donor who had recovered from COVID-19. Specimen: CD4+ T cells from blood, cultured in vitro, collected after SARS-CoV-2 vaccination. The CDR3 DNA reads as TGTGCCAGCAGCTTAGTGGCTAGCGGGGGAACCACAGATACGCAGTATTTT. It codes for CASSLVASGGTTDTQYF.